The 3 T cell receptor beta chains below come from one sample, sequenced in a study of vaccination and CD4 T cells after COVID-19. Their antigens remain unidentified. Sequence data for DNA of cultured CD4+ T cells were generated by the Oncomine TCR Beta short-read assay. TCRdb used MiXCR to reprocess the PCR reads, holding one entry per CDR3 protein. The repertoire includes 20,000 to 25,000 distinct CDR3 sequences, 30% to 45% of them detected once, and 8.6% sits in the top ten. Time point: late sampling 161 to 241 days after vaccination in three convalescent patients. Treatment of the sample: approximately nine-day PBMC culture with coronavirus spike peptide pools or control peptides (ViraFEST assay). Sequencing was performed on CD4+ T cells from blood, cultured in vitro, taken about 7 months after SARS-CoV-2 vaccination. These receptor sequences come from a human donor who had recovered from COVID-19.

The CDR3 region is CASSLVGGFGGYTF. CDR3 coding DNA: TGTGCCAGCAGCTTAGTTGGGGGTTTTGGTGGCTACACCTTC. The chain uses TRBV7-9 and TRBJ1-2, with a tentative D call TRBD1 (5 bases). Germline V gene sequence: CDR1 SEHNR, CDR2 FQNEAQ (reference sequence). Trimming removed 1 base from V and 7 bases from J, with 13 bases in between. This CDR3 region has 14 residues.

Only a few counts were recorded for this clonotype. This chain joins TRBV7-9 and TRBJ1-2, with D uncertain. Trimming took 8 bases from V and 2 from J, leaving 9 bases between them. Germline CDR1 SEHNR, CDR2 FQNEAQ (reference sequence). This CDR3 contains 12 residues. CDR3 nucleotides: TGTGCCAGCTCCCCGAGGAACTATGGCTACACCTTC. This gives the protein CASSPRNYGYTF.

This clonotype was seen a handful of times. The chain combines TRBV20-1 with TRBJ2-2; 9 positions agree with TRBD2. The V and J ends lost 5 bases and 4 bases, in that order; junction bases with no gene match: 5. CDR1 and CDR2 from the germline V gene are DFQATT and SNEGSKA (reference sequence). The length of the CDR3 is 14 residues. The chain's CDR3 is CSAPSGAGTGELFF. CDR3 sequence (DNA): TGCAGTGCTCCTAGCGGGGCGGGCACCGGGGAGCTGTTTTTT.